This T cell receptor (beta chain) was identified during a study of T cell repertoires and HLA-DP antigens. At the level of the study: Alloreactive CD4+ T cells targeted HLA-DP on transduced HeLa. Pre-culture CD4+ samples used approximately 1,200 ng DNA versus 200 to 250 ng for CD137+CD4+ sorts.

Whole-study results and caveats: Against both alloantigens, CD137+ clonality was similar, roughly 0.38.

Generated by immunoSEQ multiplex PCR, the TCRdb table keeps only in-frame clones and is missing some. In the table there are about 73,000 clones, roughly 77% of which are singletons. On this clone itself: The antigen remains undetermined.

Trimming shortened V by 7 bases and J by 3 bases, and 15 bases separated the two germline ends. This CDR3 has 14 amino acids. Germline V gene lookup returns CDR1 SNHLY and CDR2 FYNNEI. The V gene is TRBV2, the J gene TRBJ1-1; no definite D call. The TCR sequence derives from a man aged 55-75 years in good health and CMV-seronegative. The sample comprised CD4+ T cells from PBMCs. CDR3 loop: CASNPLGRYTEAFF. Here the CDR3 DNA reads TGTGCCAGCAACCCTTTGGGGAGGTACACTGAAGCTTTCTTT.